The 11 T cell receptor beta chains in this list originate from one sample, sequenced in a study of OX40 agonist ivuxolimab in advanced cancers. Produced via immunoSEQ multiplex PCR; TCRdb's table is partial and in-frame only. The sample includes around 19,000 clones, about 76% of them seen just once. The sequencing here drew on CD4+ or CD8+ T cells sorted from blood, taken in a trial of the OX40 agonist ivuxolimab. Receptor source: an adult with an advanced solid tumor such as melanoma, head and neck, liver or kidney cancer.

This clone was counted once. V is TRBV27 and J is TRBJ1-5; 8 bases fit TRBD1. The CDR3 runs 14 residues. CDR1 MNHEY and CDR2 SMNVEV come from the germline V gene (reference sequence). V lost 5 bases, J lost 2 bases, and 2 bases stayed unmatched. CDR3 sequence reads: CASSIQGGNQPQHF. The CDR3 DNA follows: TGTGCCAGCAGTATACAGGGGGGCAATCAGCCCCAGCATTTT.

The chain has TRBV2 and TRBJ1-2; TRBD1 agrees at 7 bases. Per the germline V gene, CDR1 is SNHLY and CDR2 is FYNNEI. The CDR3 spans 14 residues. The junction had 5 bases not matched to a gene; V was cut back by 5 bases and J by 2 bases. The CDR3 here is CASSLGQTNYGYTF. The CDR3 DNA reads as TGTGCCAGCAGTCTGGGACAGACGAACTATGGCTACACCTTC.

This chain uses TRBV7-9 with TRBJ2-1; D unresolved. This CDR3 has 13 residues. Germline CDR1 SEHNR, CDR2 FQNEAQ (reference sequence). Between the trimmed V and J ends, which lost 4 bases and 7 bases, there was a span of 11 bases. For the CDR3, the DNA is TGTGCCAGCAGCTCCGAGGACCGGAATGAGCAGTTCTTC. It encodes CASSSEDRNEQFF.

The chain couples TRBV7-6 to TRBJ2-2, with a possible D match to TRBD2 (5 bases). CDR1 and CDR2 from the germline V gene are SGHVS and FNYEAQ. The V end lost 0 bases, the J end lost 0 bases, and 11 bases lay between the germline ends. The CDR3 totals 17 residues. The CDR3 protein is CASSLAVEGANTGELFF. The CDR3, as DNA: TGTGCCAGCAGCTTAGCGGTAGAGGGCGCGAACACCGGGGAGCTGTTTTTT.

This chain uses TRBV5-1 with TRBJ2-1; TRBD2 aligns across 9 bases. This CDR3 has 15 amino acids. J was trimmed by 6 bases and V by 2 bases; bases with no gene match: 6. CDR1 SGHRS and CDR2 YFSETQ come from the germline V gene. The DNA of the CDR3 is TGCGCCAGCAGCTTTGCGGGAGGGCCCAGCAATGAGCAGTTCTTC. Protein product: CASSFAGGPSNEQFF. The entire variable domain, with the rest obtained from reference TRBV5-1 and TRBJ2-1, is as follows: KAGVTQTPRYLIKTRGQQVTLSCSPISGHRSVSWYQQTPGQGLQFLFEYFSETQRNKGNFPGRFSGRQFSNSRSEMNVSTLELGDSALYLCASSFAGGPSNEQFFGPGTRLTVL.

This clone was picked up one time. This chain links TRBV7-9 with TRBJ2-2, with D possibly being TRBD1 or TRBD2 (5 bases each). This CDR3 comprises 15 residues. CDR1 is SEHNR and CDR2 is FQNEAQ in the germline V gene (reference sequence). V shed 4 bases and J shed 0 bases, with 9 bases lying between them. Here the CDR3 reads CASSSGASNTGELFF. As DNA, the CDR3 is TGTGCCAGCAGCTCCGGGGCTTCGAACACCGGGGAGCTGTTTTTT.

J is TRBJ2-4 and V is TRBV29-1; TRBD1 is a possible D gene (6 bases). CDR3 length: 13 residues. Trimming shortened V by 2 bases and J by 7 bases, and 12 bases separated the two germline ends. The V gene's germline CDR1 is SQVTM and CDR2 ANQGSEA. The CDR3 bases are TGCAGCGTTGAACAGGGGAGCCCGAACATTCAGTACTTC. It translates to CSVEQGSPNIQYF.

The CDR3 DNA follows: TGTGCCAGCTGGGGGGCCGACAGCACTGAAGCTTTCTTT. This codes for CASWGADSTEAFF. The rearrangement joins TRBV2 to TRBJ1-1; possible D gene TRBD1, 6 bases. V lost 8 bases, J lost 4 bases, and 14 bases lay in between. CDR3 length equals 13 residues. Germline CDR1 is SNHLY and CDR2 is FYNNEI.

This clone is categorized as medium-sized (0.01 to 0.1%). The CDR3 spells CASSLGDRGFHEQYF. The CDR3 DNA sequence: TGTGCCAGCAGCTTAGGGGACAGGGGTTTCCACGAGCAGTACTTC. The chain has TRBV13 and TRBJ2-7; 9 bases align to TRBD1. V lost 0 bases and J lost 5; bases outside the gene matches: 5. This CDR3 spans 15 amino acids. Germline assignment: CDR1 PRHDT and CDR2 FYEKMQ (reference sequence).

This rearrangement joins TRBV29-1 to TRBJ2-3, with 7 bases fitting TRBD2. Germline V CDR1 and CDR2: SQVTM, ANQGSEA. After removal of 7 bases from V and 3 bases from J, the junction contained 16 bases not matched to a gene. CDR3 size: 16 residues. CDR3 sequence (DNA): TGCAGCGCCGGAATAGTTGGGCGGGAGCGGACAGATACGCAGTATTTT. The encoded protein is CSAGIVGRERTDTQYF.

This clone was recorded a few times. This chain links TRBV28 with TRBJ2-7; weak D call: TRBD2 (5 bases). The CDR3 loop spans 12 amino acids. V was shortened by 6 bases and J by 7 bases, with 13 bases between the two germline ends. The germline V gene encodes CDR1 MDHEN and CDR2 SYDVKM. CDR3 sequence: CASRGTTGEQYF. The CDR3 nucleotides are TGTGCCAGCAGAGGTACAACGGGGGAGCAGTACTTC.